Below are 25 T cell receptor beta chains sequenced from a single sample in a study of spatial heterogeneity in lung cancer. As for time point: sample taken at primary tumor resection. Whole RNA, which was extracted from tumor, nontumor lung tissue or frozen PBMC, was sequenced without any cell sorting. MiXCR, applied by TCRdb to the 5' RACE reads, yields one record per CDR3 protein. The table records fewer than 3,000 distinct CDR3 sequences, roughly 12% of them present only once. The material was normal lung tissue next to the tumor, obtained at surgery. The receptor source for this set is a male donor with early-stage non-small cell lung cancer.

The sample holds many counts of this clonotype. The J gene is TRBJ2-1, the V gene TRBV27; a possible D gene is TRBD1 (6 bases). This CDR3 comprises 15 residues. V was cut by 1 base and J by 4 bases, with 11 bases left in between. Germline assignment: CDR1 MNHEY and CDR2 SMNVEV (reference sequence). The CDR3 here is CASSLWVGAYNEQFF. For the CDR3, the DNA is TGTGCCAGCAGTTTATGGGTGGGGGCGTACAATGAGCAGTTCTTC.

This clonotype was seen at least ten times. The junction departs from the called germline gene at one end, perhaps through a read error. The J gene is TRBJ2-7, the V gene TRBV7-9; the match to TRBD1 covers 7 bases. CDR1 and CDR2 (germline): SEHNR, FQNEAQ (reference sequence). The CDR3 extends over 14 amino acids. CDR3 loop: CASSLGQSSFEQYF. The CDR3 coding sequence is TGTGCCAGCAGCTTGGGACAGTCCTCCTTCGAGCAGTACTTC. The whole variable domain, remainder taken from reference TRBV7-9 and TRBJ2-7, is DTGVSQNPRHKITKRGQNVTFRCDPISEHNRLYWYRQTLGQGPEFLTYFQNEAQLEKSRLLSDRFSAERPKGSFSTLEIQRTEQGDSAMYLCASSLGQSSFEQYFGPGTRLTVT.

This clonotype is categorized as medium-sized (0.01 to 0.1%). The chain is built from TRBV30 and TRBJ2-1; 9 bases are a match to TRBD2. The junction had 12 bases not matched to a gene; V was cut back by 2 bases and J by 7 bases. CDR1 and CDR2 from the germline V gene are GTSNPN and SVGIG (reference sequence). The CDR3 spans 16 residues. The CDR3 spells CAWSLKAGGHGNEQFF. The CDR3 DNA is TGTGCCTGGAGTTTGAAAGCGGGAGGACATGGAAATGAGCAGTTCTTC.

This clonotype was recorded a few times. This chain uses TRBV18 with TRBJ2-5, with TRBD1 identical over 10 bases. This CDR3 is 16 amino acids long. The V gene end was trimmed by 1 base and the J gene end by 5 bases; junction bases not matched to a gene: 7. Germline V gene sequence: CDR1 KGHSH, CDR2 LQKENI. CDR3 loop: CASSPRPGTGVETQYF. The CDR3 nucleotides are TGTGCCAGCTCACCACGCCCCGGGACAGGGGTCGAGACCCAGTACTTC. The full variable domain, in which reference TRBV18 and TRBJ2-5 provide the parts outside the CDR3, is NAGVMQNPRHLVRRRGQEARLRCSPMKGHSHVYWYRQLPEEGLKFMVYLQKENIIDESGMPKERFSAEFPKEGPSILRIQQVVRGDSAAYFCASSPRPGTGVETQYFGPGTRLLVL.

This clonotype qualifies as medium-sized. The V gene is TRBV20-1, the J gene TRBJ2-1; 10 bases are shared with TRBD2. The CDR3 has 15 amino acids. The ends lost 3 bases at V and 7 bases at J; junction bases unmatched: 9. Germline CDR1 is DFQATT and CDR2 is SNEGSKA (reference sequence). The CDR3 coding sequence is TGCAGTGCTAGGAAAACTAGCGGGATAGGTAATGAGCAGTTCTTC. This gives the protein CSARKTSGIGNEQFF.

The chain couples TRBV7-9 to TRBJ2-2; D could derive from TRBD1 or TRBD2 (6 bases each). V shed 5 bases and J shed 3 bases, with 19 bases lying between them. The V gene's germline CDR1 is SEHNR and CDR2 FQNEAQ (reference sequence). The CDR3 covers 17 residues. As DNA, the CDR3 is TGTGCCAGCAGCCCCCCGAGAACAGGGAGGTACACCGGGGAGCTGTTTTTT. This translates into CASSPPRTGRYTGELFF. Complete variable domain (other parts from reference TRBV7-9 and TRBJ2-2): DTGVSQNPRHKITKRGQNVTFRCDPISEHNRLYWYRQTLGQGPEFLTYFQNEAQLEKSRLLSDRFSAERPKGSFSTLEIQRTEQGDSAMYLCASSPPRTGRYTGELFFGEGSRLTVL.

At least ten counts were recorded for this clonotype. The chain carries TRBV6-1 and TRBJ2-7, with 12 bases aligning to TRBD2. This CDR3 contains 15 residues. J lost 2 bases, V lost 7 bases, and 6 bases had no gene match. Germline CDR1 and CDR2: MNHNS and SASEGT. The CDR3 sequence: CASIMTSGSPYEQYF. In DNA, the CDR3 is TGTGCCAGCATTATGACTAGCGGGAGTCCCTACGAGCAGTACTTC.

By share, this clonotype ranks as hyperexpanded. This chain uses TRBV10-3 with TRBJ1-1, with no clear D. Trimming pared 8 bases from V and 4 bases from J, leaving 14 bases between. The length of the CDR3 is 13 residues. Per germline, CDR1 ENHRY and CDR2 SYGVKD. DNA of the CDR3: TGTGCCATCTCCGCGTTAGAGGGCACTGAAGCTTTCTTT. Protein: CAISALEGTEAFF.

V gene TRBV30 combines with J gene TRBJ2-7; the D is unclear. Germline lookup yields CDR1 GTSNPN and CDR2 SVGIG (reference sequence). V lost 6 bases and J lost 0, with 9 bases in between. This CDR3 region has 12 residues. As DNA, the CDR3 is TGTGCCTGCGGCCTGAGCTCCTACGAGCAGTACTTC. It yields the protein CACGLSSYEQYF.

This clonotype was detected many times. This chain links TRBV9 with TRBJ2-3; the D is unclear. Trimming stripped 0 bases from V and 2 bases from J, with 16 bases between. This CDR3 contains 17 residues. Germline V gene data show CDR1 as SGDLS and CDR2 as YYNGEE. This CDR3 is CASSVASGLPNTDTQYF. The CDR3 DNA follows: TGTGCCAGCAGCGTAGCTTCTGGGCTCCCAAACACAGATACGCAGTATTTT.

In this sample, this clonotype turned up a few times. The chain combines TRBV23-1 with TRBJ2-7; perhaps TRBD2 as D (6 bases). TRBV23-1 has ORF status, its function being uncertain. This CDR3 contains 16 residues. Trimming cost V 3 bases and J 1 base, with 16 bases left between them. The CDR3 protein is CASSHSGLFYSYEQYF. CDR3 DNA: TGCGCCAGCAGTCACTCGGGACTCTTTTATTCCTACGAGCAGTACTTC.

This rearrangement joins TRBV30 to TRBJ1-5; a possible D gene is TRBD1 (6 bases). The CDR3 has 13 amino acids. Trimming cost V 3 bases and J 6 bases, with 12 bases left between them. The germline gives CDR1 GTSNPN, CDR2 SVGIG (reference sequence). Written as DNA, the CDR3 is TGTGCCTGGAGCTGGGGGGGCGGTCAGCCCCAGCATTTT. Protein: CAWSWGGGQPQHF.

J is TRBJ2-7 and V is TRBV29-1; 7 bases agree with TRBD1. CDR1 is SQVTM, CDR2 ANQGSEA, per germline. This CDR3 comprises 13 residues. V lost 6 bases, J lost 0 bases, and 5 bases stayed unmatched. The CDR3 DNA reads TGCAGCGTCGGGACAGCCACCTCCTACGAGCAGTACTTC. It specifies CSVGTATSYEQYF.

The J gene is TRBJ1-1, the V gene TRBV28; D is ambiguous. Deletions cut 2 bases from V and 0 bases from J, with 7 bases between. Germline assignment: CDR1 MDHEN and CDR2 SYDVKM. The CDR3 spans 14 residues. Here the CDR3 DNA reads TGTGCCAGCAGTTTAACCGGGCTGAACACTGAAGCTTTCTTT. It yields the protein CASSLTGLNTEAFF.

This clonotype was seen at least ten times. The rearrangement links TRBV20-1 to TRBJ2-7; 10 positions agree with TRBD1. J was trimmed by 2 bases and V by 1 base; bases with no gene match: 5. The CDR3 sequence is 15 residues long. Germline CDR1 reads DFQATT; CDR2 reads SNEGSKA (reference sequence). CDR3 in amino acids: CSARASDRGAYEQYF. The CDR3 nucleotides read TGCAGTGCTAGAGCCTCGGACAGGGGGGCCTACGAGCAGTACTTC.

The chain uses TRBV5-4 and TRBJ2-1; D remains ambiguous. Germline assignment: CDR1 SGHNT and CDR2 YYREEE (reference sequence). The V end was cut by 3 bases, the J end by 15 bases, with 16 bases between. The CDR3 is 12 amino acids. CDR3 region: CASSSQTRSRFF. The DNA of the CDR3 is TGTGCCAGCAGCTCCCAAACACGCTCTCGGTTCTTC. Together with reference TRBV5-4 and TRBJ2-1, the CDR3 gives the full variable domain: ETGVTQSPTHLIKTRGQQVTLRCSSQSGHNTVSWYQQALGQGPQFIFQYYREEENGRGNFPPRFSGLQFPNYSSELNVNALELDDSALYLCASSSQTRSRFFGPGTRLTVL.

This clonotype was detected many times. The V call is TRBV10-3, the J call TRBJ2-3; no reliable D call. Trimming took off 2 bases at V and 4 bases at J, with 7 bases between the two ends. Germline CDR1 and CDR2: ENHRY and SYGVKD. CDR3 size: 13 residues. CDR3: CAISELGSDTQYF. CDR3 sequence (DNA): TGTGCCATCAGTGAGCTGGGTTCAGATACGCAGTATTTT.

In its sample, this clonotype ranks as medium-sized. The chain has TRBV6-5 and TRBJ2-7; 7 bases are shared with TRBD1. The V gene end was trimmed by 2 bases and the J gene end by 5 bases; junction bases not matched to a gene: 3. CDR1 MNHEY and CDR2 SVGAGI come from the germline V gene. This CDR3 has 13 residues. CDR3 coding DNA: TGTGCCAGCAGTTACACGACAGGGAACGAGCAGTACTTC. Protein sequence: CASSYTTGNEQYF.

By proportion, this clonotype is medium-sized. The chain is built from TRBV20-1 and TRBJ2-2; 14 bases fit TRBD2. The V gene end was trimmed by 4 bases and the J gene end by 6 bases; junction bases not matched to a gene: 4. The V gene's germline CDR1 is DFQATT and CDR2 SNEGSKA (reference sequence). The CDR3 length is 15 residues. CDR3 in DNA: TGCAGTGCTAAGGGACTAGCGGGAGTCCCCGGGGAGCTGTTTTTT. Amino acids: CSAKGLAGVPGELFF.

Sample share makes this clonotype large (0.1 to 1%). The CDR3, as DNA: TGCAGTGCTAGAGTGGCAGCGCGTACGTACAATGAGCAGTTCTTC. Residues: CSARVAARTYNEQFF. The rearrangement joins TRBV20-1 to TRBJ2-1; no firm D call. The V end lost 1 base, the J end lost 4 bases, and 14 bases lay between the germline ends. The CDR3 has 15 residues. CDR1 is DFQATT, CDR2 SNEGSKA, per germline (reference sequence).

This clonotype is labeled as large. This chain joins TRBV20-1 and TRBJ2-3; 7 nucleotides line up with TRBD1. The germline gives CDR1 DFQATT, CDR2 SNEGSKA (reference sequence). V lost 5 bases, J lost 6 bases, and 17 bases stayed unmatched. CDR3 length: 16 amino acids. CDR3 region: CSAAAEKGAPIDTQYF. The CDR3 DNA is TGCAGTGCTGCAGCGGAAAAGGGGGCTCCAATTGATACGCAGTATTTT.

This clonotype is medium-sized in the sample. The CDR3 region has the DNA TGTGCCAGCGGCAAAGGCGGGGTCCTGGAAGAGACCCAGTACTTC. Translating it yields CASGKGGVLEETQYF. The rearrangement joins TRBV2 to TRBJ2-5, with a possible D match to TRBD2 (6 bases). Trimming stripped 8 bases from V and 3 bases from J, with 19 bases between. The length of the CDR3 is 15 residues. Germline values: CDR1 SNHLY, CDR2 FYNNEI.

This clonotype was detected many times. The chain employs TRBV24-1 and TRBJ2-3; 9 bases match TRBD2. This CDR3 has 15 amino acids. Germline CDR1 reads KGHDR; CDR2 reads SFDVKD. V trimming: 6 bases; J trimming: 1 base; junction bases outside the gene matches: 4. CDR3 bases: TGTGCCACCAGTCTAGCGGGGTCAGGCACAGATACGCAGTATTTT. It encodes CATSLAGSGTDTQYF.

This clonotype showed up many times. The rearrangement links TRBV27 to TRBJ2-5; D tentatively fits TRBD1 or TRBD2 (6 bases each). Germline V CDR1 and CDR2: MNHEY, SMNVEV (reference sequence). The CDR3 spans 16 residues. V shed 5 bases and J shed 6 bases, with 22 bases lying between them. CDR3 sequence (DNA): TGTGCCAGCAGTCCCGGGGCAGGGGAGGCGAAAAAGACCCAGTACTTC. Its protein is CASSPGAGEAKKTQYF.

There are many counts of this clonotype. This chain links TRBV20-1 with TRBJ2-7; 9 positions match TRBD2. Germline V gene lookup returns CDR1 DFQATT and CDR2 SNEGSKA (reference sequence). V shed 3 bases, J shed 0 bases, and the junction held 6 bases outside the gene matches. The CDR3 runs 15 residues. The CDR3 loop reads CSARRPSGDSYEQYF. In DNA form, the CDR3 reads TGCAGTGCTAGGCGGCCTAGCGGGGACTCCTACGAGCAGTACTTC.